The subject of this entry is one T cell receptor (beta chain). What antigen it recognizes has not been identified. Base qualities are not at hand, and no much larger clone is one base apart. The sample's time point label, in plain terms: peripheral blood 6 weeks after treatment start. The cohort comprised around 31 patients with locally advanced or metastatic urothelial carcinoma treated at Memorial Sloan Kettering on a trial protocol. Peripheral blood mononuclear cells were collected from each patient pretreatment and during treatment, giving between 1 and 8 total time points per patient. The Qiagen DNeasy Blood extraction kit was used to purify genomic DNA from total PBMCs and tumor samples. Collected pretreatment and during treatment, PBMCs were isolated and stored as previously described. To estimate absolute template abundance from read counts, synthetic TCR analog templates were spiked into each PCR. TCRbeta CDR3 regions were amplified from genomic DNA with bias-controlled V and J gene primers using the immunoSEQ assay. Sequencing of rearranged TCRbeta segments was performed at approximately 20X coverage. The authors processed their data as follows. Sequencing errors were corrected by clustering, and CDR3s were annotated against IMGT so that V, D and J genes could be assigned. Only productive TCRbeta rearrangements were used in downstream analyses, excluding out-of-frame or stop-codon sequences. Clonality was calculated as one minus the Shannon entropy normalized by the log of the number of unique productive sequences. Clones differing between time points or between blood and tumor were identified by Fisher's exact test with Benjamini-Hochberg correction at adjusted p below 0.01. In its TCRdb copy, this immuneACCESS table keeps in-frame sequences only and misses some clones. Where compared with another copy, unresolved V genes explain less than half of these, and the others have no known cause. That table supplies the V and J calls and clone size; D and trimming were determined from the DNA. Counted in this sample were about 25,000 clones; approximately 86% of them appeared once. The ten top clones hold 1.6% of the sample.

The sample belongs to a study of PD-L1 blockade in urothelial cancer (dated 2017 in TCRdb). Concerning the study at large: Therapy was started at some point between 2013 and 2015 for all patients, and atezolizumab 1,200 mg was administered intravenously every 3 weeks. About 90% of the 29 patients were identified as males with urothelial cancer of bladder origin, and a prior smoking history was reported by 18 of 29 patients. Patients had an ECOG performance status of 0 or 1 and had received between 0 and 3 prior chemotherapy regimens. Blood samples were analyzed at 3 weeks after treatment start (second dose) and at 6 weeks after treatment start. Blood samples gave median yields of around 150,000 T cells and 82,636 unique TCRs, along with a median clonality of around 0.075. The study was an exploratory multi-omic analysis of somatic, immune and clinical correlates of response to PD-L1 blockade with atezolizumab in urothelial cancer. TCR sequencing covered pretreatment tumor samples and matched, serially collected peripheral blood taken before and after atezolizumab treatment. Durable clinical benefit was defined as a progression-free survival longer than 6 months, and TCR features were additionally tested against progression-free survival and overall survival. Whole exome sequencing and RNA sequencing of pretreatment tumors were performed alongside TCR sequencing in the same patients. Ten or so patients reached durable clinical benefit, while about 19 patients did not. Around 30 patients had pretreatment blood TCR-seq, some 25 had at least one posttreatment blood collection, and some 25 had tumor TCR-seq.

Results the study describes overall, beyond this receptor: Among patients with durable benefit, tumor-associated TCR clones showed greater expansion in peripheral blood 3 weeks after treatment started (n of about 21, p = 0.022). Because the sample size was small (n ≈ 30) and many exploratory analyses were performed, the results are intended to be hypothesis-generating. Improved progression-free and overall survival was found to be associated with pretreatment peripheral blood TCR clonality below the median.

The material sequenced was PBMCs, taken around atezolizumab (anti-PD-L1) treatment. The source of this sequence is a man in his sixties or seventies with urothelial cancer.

The CDR3 region: CASAPSGSYEQYF. The DNA sequence reads TGCGCCAGCGCCCCTAGCGGCTCCTACGAGCAGTACTTC. This chain joins TRBV10-1 to TRBJ2-7; 7 nucleotides in the junction match TRBD2. The germline V gene (reference sequence) sets CDR1 to WNHNN and CDR2 to SYGVQD. After removal of 8 bases from V and 0 bases from J, the junction retains 4 bases not matched to a gene. Counted from cysteine to phenylalanine, this CDR3 has 13 amino acids. Here the CDR3 DNA is all that survives: 39 bases in frame from base 1.